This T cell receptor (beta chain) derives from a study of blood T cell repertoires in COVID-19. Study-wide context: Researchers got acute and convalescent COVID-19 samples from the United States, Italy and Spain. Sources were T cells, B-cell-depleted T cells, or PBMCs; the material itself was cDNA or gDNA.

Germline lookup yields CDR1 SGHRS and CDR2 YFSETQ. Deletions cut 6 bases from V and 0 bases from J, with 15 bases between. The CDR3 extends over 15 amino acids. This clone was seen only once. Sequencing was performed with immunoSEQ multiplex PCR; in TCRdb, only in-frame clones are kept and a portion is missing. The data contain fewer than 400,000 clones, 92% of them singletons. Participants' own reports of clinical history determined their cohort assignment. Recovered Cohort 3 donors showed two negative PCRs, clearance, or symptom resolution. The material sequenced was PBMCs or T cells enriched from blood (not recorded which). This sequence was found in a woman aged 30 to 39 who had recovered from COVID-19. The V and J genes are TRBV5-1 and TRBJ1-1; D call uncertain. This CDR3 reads CASTRLPNMNTEAFF. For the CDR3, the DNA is TGCGCCAGCACCCGACTCCCGAACATGAACACTGAAGCTTTCTTT. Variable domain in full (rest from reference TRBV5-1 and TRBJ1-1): KAGVTQTPRYLIKTRGQQVTLSCSPISGHRSVSWYQQTPGQGLQFLFEYFSETQRNKGNFPGRFSGRQFSNSRSEMNVSTLELGDSALYLCASTRLPNMNTEAFFGQGTRLTVV.